The 22 T cell receptor beta chains in this list originate from one sample, sequenced in a study of cytotoxic CD8 clonotypes in ibrutinib-treated CLL. The data were produced by immunoSEQ multiplex PCR, yet TCRdb's version contains in-frame clones alone and is incomplete. The sample has hundreds of thousands of clones; 70% are singletons. This sample comprised PBMCs, obtained after 24 months of ibrutinib treatment. All receptors derive from a human donor with chronic lymphocytic leukemia.

In nucleotides, the CDR3 is TGTGCCAGCAGTTTATCGTATTTCTCTAGCACAGATACGCAGTATTTT. Translated: CASSLSYFSSTDTQYF. This chain joins TRBV27 and TRBJ2-3, with D hard to call. Germline V gene sequence: CDR1 MNHEY, CDR2 SMNVEV (reference sequence). The length of the CDR3 is 16 residues. V dropped 0 bases and J dropped 0 bases, with 10 bases sitting between them.

V usage is TRBV11-3 and J usage is TRBJ2-3, with a possible D match to TRBD2 (6 bases). The V end lost 4 bases, the J end lost 6 bases, and 17 bases lay between the germline ends. This CDR3 has 15 residues. CDR1 is SGHNT, CDR2 YENEEA, per germline. CDR3 loop: CASSSRLRGTDTQYF. CDR3 coding DNA: TGTGCCAGCAGCTCCCGACTCCGGGGGACCGATACGCAGTATTTT.

V is TRBV28 and J is TRBJ1-1, with 7 bases that match TRBD1. The CDR3 loop spans 15 amino acids. Germline trimming cut 7 bases from V and 0 bases from J; bases unmatched to any gene: 8. CDR1 MDHEN and CDR2 SYDVKM come from the germline V gene. CDR3 protein: CASTPSTGMNTEAFF. In DNA, the CDR3 is TGTGCCAGCACCCCGTCGACAGGGATGAACACTGAAGCTTTCTTT.

The chain combines TRBV4-3 with TRBJ2-7, with D tentatively TRBD2 (6 bases). The V end lost 0 bases, the J end lost 0 bases, and 12 bases lay between the germline ends. Germline V CDR1 and CDR2: LGHNA, YSLEER. This CDR3 comprises 16 residues. The CDR3 nucleotides are TGCGCCAGCAGCCAAGAGTGGTACGGGGGCTCCTACGAGCAGTACTTC. Protein product: CASSQEWYGGSYEQYF.

This clone was detected a few times. V is TRBV15 and J is TRBJ2-5; a weak D match, TRBD1 (5 bases). V was shortened by 0 bases and J by 5 bases, with 10 bases between the two germline ends. The CDR3 covers 14 residues. Germline V gene data show CDR1 as LNHNV and CDR2 as YYDKDF (reference sequence). In DNA form, the CDR3 reads TGTGCCACCAGCAGAGATCCAGGGTGGGAGACCCAGTACTTC. It is translated as CATSRDPGWETQYF.

This clone occurred once. The chain is built from TRBV12-5 and TRBJ2-1; 10 bases fit TRBD2. V dropped 3 bases and J dropped 12; count of bases not matched to a gene: 8. This CDR3 is built from 14 residues. In germline, CDR1 is LGHNT, CDR2 FRNRAP. The CDR3 loop reads CASGLSSGSGRQFF. CDR3 nucleotide sequence: TGTGCTAGTGGTTTATCTAGCGGGAGTGGACGGCAGTTCTTC.

As regards this clone: Its ends do not fully match the called genes, so a read error is possible. The V and J genes are TRBV6-5 and TRBJ2-3; 7 nucleotides line up with TRBD2. The V gene's germline CDR1 is MNHEY and CDR2 SVGAGI. The CDR3 covers 12 residues. The CDR3 is CASSYSAGVLHF. In nucleotides, the CDR3 is TGTGCCAGCAGTTACTCGGCGGGAGTCTTGCATTTT.

This clone was seen a single time. The rearrangement joins TRBV23-1 to TRBJ1-4; D is ambiguous. TRBV23-1 is an open reading frame whose function is uncertain. This CDR3 has 17 amino acids. Deletions cut 0 bases from V and 0 bases from J, with 11 bases between. The CDR3 spells CASSQSGLGATNEKLFF. CDR3 DNA sequence: TGCGCCAGCAGTCAATCGGGGTTAGGTGCAACTAATGAAAAACTGTTTTTT.

The chain employs TRBV10-2 and TRBJ1-2; possible D gene TRBD1, 6 bases. The CDR3 spans 14 residues. Germline V CDR1 and CDR2: WSHSY, SAAADI. Trimming removed 2 bases from V and 5 bases from J, with 12 bases in between. Here the CDR3 reads CASSERDTVYGYTF. The CDR3 DNA sequence: TGCGCCAGCAGTGAGCGGGACACAGTATATGGCTACACCTTC.

This clone appeared a single time. The chain carries TRBV20-1 and TRBJ1-1; the D is unclear. With 7 bases removed from V and 4 bases from J, the gap between germline ends came to 10 bases. CDR3 length: 11 amino acids. From germline, CDR1 is DFQATT and CDR2 SNEGSKA (reference sequence). CDR3 DNA sequence: TGCAGTGGTTGGCTGGGCACTGAAGCTTTCTTT. Protein sequence: CSGWLGTEAFF.

The chain uses TRBV27 and TRBJ2-1; 7 nucleotides align to TRBD2. The ends lost 5 bases at V and 0 bases at J; junction bases unmatched: 7. Germline CDR1 reads MNHEY; CDR2 reads SMNVEV (reference sequence). This CDR3 contains 16 residues. The CDR3 spells CASSRLAVSSYNEQFF. CDR3 nucleotide sequence: TGTGCCAGCAGTCGTCTAGCGGTAAGCTCCTACAATGAGCAGTTCTTC.

The V call is TRBV10-3, the J call TRBJ2-2, with D possibly matching TRBD2 (5 bases). V was trimmed by 3 bases and J by 6 bases, leaving 17 bases between them. This CDR3 comprises 16 residues. CDR1 is ENHRY and CDR2 is SYGVKD in the germline V gene. The CDR3 loop is CAISEGPKGLPGELFF. CDR3 coding DNA: TGTGCCATCAGTGAAGGTCCGAAAGGACTTCCCGGGGAGCTGTTTTTT.

This clone turned up a few times. The J gene is TRBJ2-7, the V gene TRBV7-2, with 10 bases that match TRBD1. V lost 6 bases to trimming and J lost 2 bases; unmatched junction nucleotides: 4. The CDR3 runs 14 residues. Per the germline V gene, CDR1 is SGHTA and CDR2 is FQGNSA. In DNA form, the CDR3 reads TGTGCCAGCAGTTGGACAGGGGGGGCCTACGAGCAGTACTTC. It specifies CASSWTGGAYEQYF.

The V gene is TRBV25-1, the J gene TRBJ2-7, with D possibly TRBD1 on 6 matching bases. The V end lost 6 bases, the J end lost 2 bases, and 11 bases lay between the germline ends. Germline CDR1 is MGHDK and CDR2 is SYGVNS. There are 13 residues in the CDR3. The CDR3 here is CASSLRGPYEQYF. DNA of the CDR3: TGTGCCAGCAGCCTCAGGGGACCCTACGAGCAGTACTTC.

This chain links TRBV6-6 with TRBJ2-7; 10 bases line up with TRBD2. V lost 4 bases, J lost 0 bases, and 6 bases stayed unmatched. This CDR3 spans 16 amino acids. From germline, CDR1 is MNHNY and CDR2 SVGAGI (reference sequence). Written as DNA, the CDR3 is TGTGCCAGCAGTTCCGGACTAGCGGCCATCTCCTACGAGCAGTACTTC. Protein sequence: CASSSGLAAISYEQYF.

The chain is built from TRBV28 and TRBJ2-7; 9 bases align to TRBD2. Trimming at V came to 2 bases and at J to 7 bases, leaving 15 bases not matched to a gene. This CDR3 is 17 amino acids long. The V gene's germline CDR1 is MDHEN and CDR2 SYDVKM. The CDR3 sequence: CASSLRLAGWVPREQYF. CDR3 in DNA: TGTGCCAGCAGTTTACGCCTAGCGGGATGGGTTCCTCGTGAGCAGTACTTC.

The chain uses TRBV27 and TRBJ1-2; maybe TRBD1 (5 bases). Germline V gene sequence: CDR1 MNHEY, CDR2 SMNVEV (reference sequence). The CDR3 spans 14 residues. V gave up 3 bases and J gave up 8 bases, with 16 bases separating them. Here the CDR3 reads CASSLVGGLEGYTF. The DNA of the CDR3 is TGTGCCAGCAGTTTGGTCGGGGGATTAGAAGGCTACACCTTC.

The J gene is TRBJ2-1, the V gene TRBV19; D is possibly TRBD2 (6 bases). Germline V CDR1 and CDR2: LNHDA, SQIVND (reference sequence). The CDR3 extends over 13 amino acids. Trimming took 10 bases from V and 1 from J, leaving 11 bases between them. CDR3 amino acids: CATRLDSYNEQFF. Here the CDR3 DNA reads TGTGCCACCCGACTAGATTCCTACAATGAGCAGTTCTTC.

The chain has TRBV5-1 and TRBJ2-7, with 7 bases fitting TRBD2. The V segment lost 6 bases and the J segment 3 bases; nucleotides outside the gene matches: 9. This CDR3 has 14 residues. In germline, CDR1 is SGHRS, CDR2 YFSETQ. The chain's CDR3 is CASTWGGFGYEQYF. The DNA of the CDR3 is TGCGCCAGCACCTGGGGGGGATTCGGCTACGAGCAGTACTTC.

This clone was picked up a small number of times. The chain links TRBV30 to TRBJ2-7; D gene ambiguous. The CDR3 has 13 amino acids. Germline V lookup: CDR1 GTSNPN, CDR2 SVGIG (reference sequence). V was shortened by 2 bases and J by 6 bases, with 14 bases between the two germline ends. The CDR3 DNA reads TGTGCCTGGAGTAGTCAGGTAACTCGCGAGCAGTACTTC. Encoded protein: CAWSSQVTREQYF.

This chain uses TRBV18 with TRBJ2-2; D unresolved. V dropped 3 bases and J dropped 3 bases, with 2 bases sitting between them. This CDR3 is 12 amino acids long. Per germline, CDR1 KGHSH and CDR2 LQKENI. DNA of the CDR3: TGTGCCAGCTCACCTTACACCGGGGAGCTGTTTTTT. Its protein is CASSPYTGELFF.

Written as DNA, the CDR3 is TGTGCCAGTAGTATCGGGCTAGCTAGCACAGATACGCAGTATTTT. Residues: CASSIGLASTDTQYF. The chain links TRBV19 to TRBJ2-3; TRBD2 is a possible D gene (5 bases). The CDR3 spans 15 residues. Germline lookup yields CDR1 LNHDA and CDR2 SQIVND (reference sequence). Trimming shortened V by 3 bases and J by 0 bases, and 10 bases separated the two germline ends.